The 22 T cell receptor beta chains listed next were all sequenced from one sample in a study of cytomegalovirus exposure and HLA in healthy donors. PCR used 60 Vbeta primers and 13 Jbeta primers. Generated by immunoSEQ multiplex PCR, the TCRdb table keeps only in-frame clones and is missing some. Of 100,000 to 150,000 clones in the sample, roughly 80% were seen once. Sequenced sample: PBMCs. The receptors stem from a girl aged 2 to 10 in good health and CMV-seronegative.

The V gene is TRBV7-3, the J gene TRBJ2-7, with 7 bases aligning to TRBD2. Unmatched junction bases numbered 4, after V lost 5 bases and J lost 0 bases. The CDR3 runs 14 residues. Germline V gene lookup returns CDR1 SGHTA and CDR2 FQGTGA. The CDR3 loop is CASSPSGLSYEQYF. CDR3 DNA sequence: TGTGCCAGCAGCCCTAGCGGACTCTCCTACGAGCAGTACTTC.

This sequence joins TRBV20-1 and TRBJ2-7, with D possibly matching TRBD2 (6 bases). CDR3 length: 11 amino acids. Per the germline V gene, CDR1 is DFQATT and CDR2 is SNEGSKA (reference sequence). V lost 5 bases and J lost 4, with 9 bases in between. CDR3 bases: TGCAGTGCTGCGGGACCATACGAGCAGTACTTC. Its protein is CSAAGPYEQYF.

This sequence joins TRBV6-5 and TRBJ2-3; D remains unclear. The germline CDR1 and CDR2 sequences are MNHEY and SVGAGI. CDR3 length equals 10 residues. V gave up 11 bases and J gave up 3 bases, with 6 bases separating them. In DNA form, the CDR3 reads TGTGCCGGTCTAACAGATACGCAGTATTTT. Translating it yields CAGLTDTQYF.

The gene calls are TRBV7-3 and TRBJ2-5; TRBD2 is a possible D gene (5 bases). V gave up 5 bases and J gave up 5 bases, with 15 bases separating them. Germline CDR1 is SGHTA and CDR2 is FQGTGA. The CDR3 contains 14 residues. The CDR3 loop reads CASSPYRGSETQYF. CDR3 nucleotide sequence: TGTGCCAGCAGCCCTTATCGAGGGTCGGAGACCCAGTACTTC.

The chain employs TRBV2 and TRBJ2-2; maybe TRBD2 (5 bases). The CDR3 is 13 amino acids. Germline CDR1 SNHLY, CDR2 FYNNEI. V lost 4 bases and J 2 bases, leaving 5 bases between the germline ends. As DNA, the CDR3 is TGTGCCAGCAGTGGACTAAACACCGGGGAGCTGTTTTTT. It encodes CASSGLNTGELFF.

This clone has a handful of counts. V is TRBV6-5 and J is TRBJ2-7, with 7 positions matching TRBD2. CDR3 length: 15 residues. Germline V gene sequence: CDR1 MNHEY, CDR2 SVGAGI. Germline trimming cut 6 bases from V and 5 bases from J; bases unmatched to any gene: 13. In DNA, the CDR3 is TGTGCCAGCAGCCATATCAGCGGGAACATCGACGAGCAGTACTTC. This translates into CASSHISGNIDEQYF.

In its sample, this clone was seen a few times. The chain is built from TRBV6-5 and TRBJ1-1, with 7 bases that match TRBD1. The CDR3 loop spans 14 amino acids. The germline V gene encodes CDR1 MNHEY and CDR2 SVGAGI. After removal of 8 bases from V and 0 bases from J, the junction contained 6 bases not matched to a gene. The CDR3 nucleotides are TGTGCCAGCGTAGGGGGCGAAATGAACACTGAAGCTTTCTTT. Translating gives CASVGGEMNTEAFF.

This clone was observed a handful of times. The J gene is TRBJ2-5, the V gene TRBV25-1; no clear D gene. The J call may be wrong; the DNA end is better matched by TRBJ2-7. Germline values: CDR1 MGHDK, CDR2 SYGVNS. This CDR3 is built from 13 residues. CDR3: CASSDRLSYEQYF. The CDR3 region has the DNA TGTGCCAGCAGTGATCGGTTGTCCTACGAGCAGTACTTC.

This clone has at least ten counts. The V and J genes are TRBV10-1 and TRBJ2-7; the D is unclear. V lost 10 bases, J lost 3 bases, and 13 bases lay in between. In germline, CDR1 is WNHNN, CDR2 SYGVQD (reference sequence). CDR3 length: 12 amino acids. The CDR3 here is CAMGTGYYEQYF. Here the CDR3 DNA reads TGCGCCATGGGCACCGGCTACTACGAGCAGTACTTC.

This clone was seen a handful of times. V usage is TRBV7-8 and J usage is TRBJ1-2; weak D call: TRBD1 (6 bases). This CDR3 is 14 amino acids long. CDR1 and CDR2 (germline): SGHVS, FQNEAQ. The V and J ends lost 4 bases and 6 bases respectively, with 15 bases between them. CDR3 coding DNA: TGTGCCAGCAGCTCCGGGACACGGTGGAATGGCTACACCTTC. This translates into CASSSGTRWNGYTF.

The V gene is TRBV30, the J gene TRBJ1-5, with D unclear. The length of the CDR3 is 12 residues. V lost 0 bases and J 4 bases, leaving 4 bases between the germline ends. The germline V gene has CDR1 GTSNPN and CDR2 SVGIG (reference sequence). The CDR3 loop reads CAWSVRNQPQHF. CDR3 in DNA: TGTGCCTGGAGTGTACGGAATCAGCCCCAGCATTTT.

The gene calls are TRBV11-2 and TRBJ2-3; 7 bases agree with TRBD2. Trimming cost V 5 bases and J 1 base; bases outside gene matches: 6. CDR1 and CDR2 from the germline V gene are SGHAT and FQNNGV. CDR3 size: 15 residues. CDR3: CASSAQLAGTDTQYF. For the CDR3, the DNA is TGTGCCAGCAGCGCACAGCTAGCGGGCACAGATACGCAGTATTTT.

The chain links TRBV6-1 to TRBJ2-5; 8 bases align to TRBD1. This CDR3 region has 15 residues. Per the germline V gene, CDR1 is MNHNS and CDR2 is SASEGT. V lost 4 bases to trimming and J lost 5 bases; unmatched junction nucleotides: 9. CDR3 in amino acids: CASSVFRGRQETQYF. The CDR3 DNA sequence: TGTGCCAGCAGTGTCTTCAGGGGGCGTCAGGAGACCCAGTACTTC.

This chain links TRBV29-1 with TRBJ1-1; 8 bases are a match to TRBD1. V gave up 6 bases and J gave up 12 bases; unmatched junction bases: 18. The germline V gene encodes CDR1 SQVTM and CDR2 ANQGSEA. The CDR3 consists of 14 residues. The CDR3 region is CSVTTGAYGGSTFF. CDR3 DNA: TGCAGCGTCACGACAGGGGCCTACGGGGGGTCGACTTTCTTT.

The chain recombines TRBV7-2 with TRBJ2-1; 7 bases are a match to TRBD1. The CDR3 contains 19 residues. The ends lost 4 bases at V and 9 bases at J; junction bases unmatched: 24. CDR1 is SGHTA, CDR2 FQGNSA, per germline. This CDR3 is CASSSVIPVGTALVGEQFF. The CDR3 nucleotides are TGTGCCAGCAGCTCCGTCATACCTGTTGGGACAGCCTTAGTCGGTGAGCAGTTCTTC.

V gene TRBV28 combines with J gene TRBJ1-2, with D possibly matching TRBD1 (6 bases). Trimming removed 5 bases at V and 4 bases at J, with 14 bases between. There are 14 residues in the CDR3. Germline values: CDR1 MDHEN, CDR2 SYDVKM. The CDR3 is CASSTEGVIYGYTF. CDR3 bases: TGTGCCAGCAGTACCGAGGGGGTCATCTATGGCTACACCTTC.

The chain links TRBV6-5 to TRBJ2-5; TRBD1 matches 7 bases. The J call may not be correct, given that the DNA end is closer to TRBJ2-7. The CDR3 contains 15 residues. The germline CDR1 and CDR2 sequences are MNHEY and SVGAGI. CDR3 amino acids: CASSYRLTGSYEQYF. Written as DNA, the CDR3 is TGTGCCAGCAGTTACCGATTGACAGGGTCCTACGAGCAGTACTTC.

The V call is TRBV5-1, the J call TRBJ2-7; D is perhaps TRBD1 (5 bases). Trimming left V 2 bases short and J 0 bases short, with 6 bases between. CDR1 SGHRS and CDR2 YFSETQ come from the germline V gene. The length of the CDR3 is 13 residues. CDR3 bases: TGCGCCAGCAGCTTTGACAGCTCCTACGAGCAGTACTTC. Translated: CASSFDSSYEQYF. The full variable domain, completed using reference TRBV5-1 and TRBJ2-7, is KAGVTQTPRYLIKTRGQQVTLSCSPISGHRSVSWYQQTPGQGLQFLFEYFSETQRNKGNFPGRFSGRQFSNSRSEMNVSTLELGDSALYLCASSFDSSYEQYFGPGTRLTVT.

This clone was seen just once. The chain couples TRBV18 to TRBJ2-4; D gene uncertain. The CDR3 length is 14 residues. V lost 3 bases and J 9 bases, leaving 15 bases between the germline ends. Germline loops: CDR1 KGHSH, CDR2 LQKENI. CDR3 DNA sequence: TGTGCCAGCTCACCGGAACTTCGACTTGGCATTCAGTACTTC. This sequence encodes CASSPELRLGIQYF.

The chain is built from TRBV7-9 and TRBJ2-3; 8 nucleotides align to TRBD1. The ends lost 5 bases at V and 2 bases at J; junction bases unmatched: 12. The CDR3 has 17 amino acids. Germline V gives CDR1 SEHNR, CDR2 FQNEAQ (reference sequence). CDR3 amino acids: CASSHTGGQGLTDTQYF. CDR3 DNA: TGTGCCAGCAGCCACACCGGCGGACAGGGCCTCACAGATACGCAGTATTTT.

This rearrangement joins TRBV28 to TRBJ1-5; unclear D gene. Germline CDR1 reads MDHEN; CDR2 reads SYDVKM. This CDR3 region has 13 residues. V lost 3 bases to trimming and J lost 4 bases, with 7 bases between them. CDR3 DNA: TGTGCCAGCAGTTTTGAGGGAAATCAGCCCCAGCATTTT. This encodes CASSFEGNQPQHF.

V is TRBV28 and J is TRBJ2-5; D is unclear. The germline CDR1 and CDR2 sequences are MDHEN and SYDVKM. The CDR3 is 12 residues long. Trimming stripped 4 bases from V and 5 bases from J, with 8 bases between. The DNA for the CDR3 is TGTGCCAGCAGTTGGGCCCGCGAGACCCAGTACTTC. It encodes CASSWARETQYF.